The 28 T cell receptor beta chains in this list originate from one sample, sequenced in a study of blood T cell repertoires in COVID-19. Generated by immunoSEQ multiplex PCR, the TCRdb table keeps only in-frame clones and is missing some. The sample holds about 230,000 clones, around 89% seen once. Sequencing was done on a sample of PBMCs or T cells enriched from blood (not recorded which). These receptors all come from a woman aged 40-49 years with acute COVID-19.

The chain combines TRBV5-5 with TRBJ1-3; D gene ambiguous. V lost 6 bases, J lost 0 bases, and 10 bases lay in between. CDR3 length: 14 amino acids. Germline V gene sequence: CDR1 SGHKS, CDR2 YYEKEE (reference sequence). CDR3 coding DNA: TGTGCCAGCACCAGACTATCCTCTGGAAACACCATATATTTT. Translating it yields CASTRLSSGNTIYF.

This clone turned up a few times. The CDR3 DNA sequence: TGTGCCAGCAGCCAAGATATACGGGGAGATGGACAGGGGGGCCCTTCAGGGGGTGAGCAGTTCTTC. Protein sequence: CASSQDIRGDGQGGPSGGEQFF. J is TRBJ2-1 and V is TRBV14; 10 nucleotides line up with TRBD1. The CDR3 sequence is 22 residues long. Per germline, CDR1 SGHDN and CDR2 FVKESK. J was trimmed by 9 bases and V by 0 bases; bases with no gene match: 26.

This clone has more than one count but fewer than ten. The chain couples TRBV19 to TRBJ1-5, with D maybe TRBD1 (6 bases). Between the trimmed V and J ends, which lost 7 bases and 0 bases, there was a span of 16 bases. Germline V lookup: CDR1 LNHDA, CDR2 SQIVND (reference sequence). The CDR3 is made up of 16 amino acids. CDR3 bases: TGTGCCAGTACCATGGGGACACTTTATAGCAATCAGCCCCAGCATTTT. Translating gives CASTMGTLYSNQPQHF. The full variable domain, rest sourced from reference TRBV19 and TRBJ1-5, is DGGITQSPKYLFRKEGQNVTLSCEQNLNHDAMYWYRQDPGQGLRLIYYSQIVNDFQKGDIAEGYSVSREKKESFPLTVTSAQKNPTAFYLCASTMGTLYSNQPQHFGDGTRLSIL.

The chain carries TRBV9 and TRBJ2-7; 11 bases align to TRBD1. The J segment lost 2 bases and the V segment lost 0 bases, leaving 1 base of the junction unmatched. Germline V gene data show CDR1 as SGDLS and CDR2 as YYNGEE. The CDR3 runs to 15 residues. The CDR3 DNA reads TGTGCCAGCAGCGTAGGGACAGGGGGCCCCTACGAGCAGTACTTC. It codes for CASSVGTGGPYEQYF. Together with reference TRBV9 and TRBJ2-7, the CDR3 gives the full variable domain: DSGVTQTPKHLITATGQRVTLRCSPRSGDLSVYWYQQSLDQGLQFLIQYYNGEERAKGNILERFSAQQFPDLHSELNLSSLELGDSALYFCASSVGTGGPYEQYFGPGTRLTVT.

The DNA for the CDR3 is TGTGCCAGCAGCCCGGGACAGGGCAACGAGCAGTACGTC. Translating gives CASSPGQGNEQYV. V gene TRBV3-1 (or the pseudogene TRBV3-2) combines with J gene TRBJ2-7; 9 positions agree with TRBD1. CDR3 length equals 13 residues. The germline gives CDR1 LGHDT, CDR2 YNNKEL (reference sequence). After removal of 4 bases from V and 5 bases from J, the junction contained 3 bases not matched to a gene.

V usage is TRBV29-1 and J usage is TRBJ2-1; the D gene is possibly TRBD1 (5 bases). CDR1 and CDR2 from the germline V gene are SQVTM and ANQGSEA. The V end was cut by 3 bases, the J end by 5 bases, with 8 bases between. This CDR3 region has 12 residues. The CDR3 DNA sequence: TGCAGCGTTGAGGGGCCGAACAATGAGCAGTTCTTC. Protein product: CSVEGPNNEQFF.

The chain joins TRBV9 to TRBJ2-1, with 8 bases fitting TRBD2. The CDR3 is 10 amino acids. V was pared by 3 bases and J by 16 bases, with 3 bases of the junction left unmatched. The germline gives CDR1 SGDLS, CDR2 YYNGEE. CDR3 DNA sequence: TGTGCCAGCAGCGCGGGACTAGATTTCTTC. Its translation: CASSAGLDFF. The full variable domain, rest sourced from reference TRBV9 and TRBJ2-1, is DSGVTQTPKHLITATGQRVTLRCSPRSGDLSVYWYQQSLDQGLQFLIQYYNGEERAKGNILERFSAQQFPDLHSELNLSSLELGDSALYFCASSAGLDFFGPGTRLTVL.

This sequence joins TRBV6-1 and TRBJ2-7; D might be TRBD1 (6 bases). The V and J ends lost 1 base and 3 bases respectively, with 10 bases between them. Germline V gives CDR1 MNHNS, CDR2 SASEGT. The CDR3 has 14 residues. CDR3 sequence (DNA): TGTGCCAGCAGTGAAGGGACAGTCGGCTACGAGCAGTACTTC. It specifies CASSEGTVGYEQYF.

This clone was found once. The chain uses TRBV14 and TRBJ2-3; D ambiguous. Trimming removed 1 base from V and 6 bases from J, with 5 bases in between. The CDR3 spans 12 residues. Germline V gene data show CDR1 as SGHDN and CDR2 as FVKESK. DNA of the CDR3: TGTGCCAGCAGCCAAGTAGTGGATACGCAGTATTTT. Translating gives CASSQVVDTQYF.

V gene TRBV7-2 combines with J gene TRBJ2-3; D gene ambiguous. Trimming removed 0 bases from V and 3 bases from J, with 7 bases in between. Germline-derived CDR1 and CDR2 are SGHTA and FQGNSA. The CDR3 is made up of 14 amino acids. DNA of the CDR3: TGTGCCAGCAGCTTAGCGTGGCGGACAGATACGCAGTATTTT. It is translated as CASSLAWRTDTQYF.

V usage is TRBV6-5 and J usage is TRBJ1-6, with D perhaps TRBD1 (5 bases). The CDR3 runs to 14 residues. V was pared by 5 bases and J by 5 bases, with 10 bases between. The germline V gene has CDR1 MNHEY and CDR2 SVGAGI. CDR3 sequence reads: CASSRTSDNSPLHF. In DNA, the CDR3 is TGTGCCAGCAGTCGGACAAGTGATAATTCACCCCTCCACTTT.

The CDR3 nucleotides are TGTGCCAGCAGCTTAGAGGGGGAAAAACTGTTTTTT. This translates into CASSLEGEKLFF. The chain employs TRBV7-8 and TRBJ1-4; possibly TRBD1 for D (5 bases). The CDR3 length is 12 residues. V was shortened by 1 base and J by 8 bases, with 5 bases between the two germline ends. Germline lookup yields CDR1 SGHVS and CDR2 FQNEAQ.

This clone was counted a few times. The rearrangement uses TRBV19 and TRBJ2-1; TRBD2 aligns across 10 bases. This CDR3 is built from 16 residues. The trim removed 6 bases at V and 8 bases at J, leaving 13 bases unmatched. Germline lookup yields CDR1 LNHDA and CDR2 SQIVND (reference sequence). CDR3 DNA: TGTGCCAGTAGCCCCACCCATTCTAGCGGGAGTGATGAGCAGTTCTTC. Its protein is CASSPTHSSGSDEQFF.

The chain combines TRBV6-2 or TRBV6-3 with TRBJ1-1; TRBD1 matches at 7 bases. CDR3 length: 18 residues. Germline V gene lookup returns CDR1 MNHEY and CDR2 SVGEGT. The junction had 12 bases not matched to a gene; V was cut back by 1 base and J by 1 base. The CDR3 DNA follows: TGTGCCAGCAGTTACTACCGGGGAAGGACAGGACCGAACACTGAAGCTTTCTTT. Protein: CASSYYRGRTGPNTEAFF.

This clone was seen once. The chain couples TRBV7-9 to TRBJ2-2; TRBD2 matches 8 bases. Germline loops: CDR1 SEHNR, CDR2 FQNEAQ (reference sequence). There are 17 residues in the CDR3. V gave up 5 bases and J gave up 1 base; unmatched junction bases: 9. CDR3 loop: CASSPDIAGMNTGELFF. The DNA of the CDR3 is TGTGCCAGCAGCCCGGATATAGCGGGGATGAACACCGGGGAGCTGTTTTTT.

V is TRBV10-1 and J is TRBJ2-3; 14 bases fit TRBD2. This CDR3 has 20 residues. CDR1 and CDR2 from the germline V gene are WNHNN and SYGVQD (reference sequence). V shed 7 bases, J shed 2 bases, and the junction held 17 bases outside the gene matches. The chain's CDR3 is CASTPRTSGGLPKYTDTQYF. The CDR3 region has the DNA TGCGCCAGCACCCCTAGGACTAGCGGGGGGTTACCTAAGTACACAGATACGCAGTATTTT.

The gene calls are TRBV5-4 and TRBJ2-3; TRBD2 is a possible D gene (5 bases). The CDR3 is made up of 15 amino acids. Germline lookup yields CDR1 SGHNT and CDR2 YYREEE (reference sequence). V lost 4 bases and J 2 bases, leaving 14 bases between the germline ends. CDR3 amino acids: CASSPAGGYTDTQYF. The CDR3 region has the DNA TGTGCCAGCAGCCCAGCCGGCGGGTACACAGATACGCAGTATTTT.

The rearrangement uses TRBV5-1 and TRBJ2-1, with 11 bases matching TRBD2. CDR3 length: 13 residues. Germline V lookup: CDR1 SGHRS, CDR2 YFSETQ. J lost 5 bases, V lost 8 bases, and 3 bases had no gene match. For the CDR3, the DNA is TGCGCCAGTAGCGGGGGGGCCAACAATGAGCAGTTCTTC. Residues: CASSGGANNEQFF.

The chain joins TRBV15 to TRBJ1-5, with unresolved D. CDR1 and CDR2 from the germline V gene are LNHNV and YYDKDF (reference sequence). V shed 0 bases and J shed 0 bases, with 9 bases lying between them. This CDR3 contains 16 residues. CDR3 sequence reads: CATSRDLTNSNQPQHF. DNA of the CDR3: TGTGCCACCAGCAGAGATCTGACAAATAGCAATCAGCCCCAGCATTTT.

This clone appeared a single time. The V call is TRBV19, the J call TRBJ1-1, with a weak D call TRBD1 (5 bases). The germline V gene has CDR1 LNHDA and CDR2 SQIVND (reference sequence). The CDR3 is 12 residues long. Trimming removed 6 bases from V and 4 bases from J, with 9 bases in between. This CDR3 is CASRGGGTEAFF. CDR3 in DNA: TGTGCCAGTAGGGGGGGTGGCACTGAAGCTTTCTTT. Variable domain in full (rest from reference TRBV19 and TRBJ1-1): DGGITQSPKYLFRKEGQNVTLSCEQNLNHDAMYWYRQDPGQGLRLIYYSQIVNDFQKGDIAEGYSVSREKKESFPLTVTSAQKNPTAFYLCASRGGGTEAFFGQGTRLTVV.

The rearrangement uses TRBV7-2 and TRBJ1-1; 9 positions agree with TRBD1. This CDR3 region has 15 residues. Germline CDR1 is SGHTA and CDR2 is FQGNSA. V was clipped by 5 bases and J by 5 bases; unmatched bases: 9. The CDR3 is CASSPRQGGNTEAFF. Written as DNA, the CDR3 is TGTGCCAGCAGCCCTAGACAGGGGGGAAATACTGAAGCTTTCTTT.

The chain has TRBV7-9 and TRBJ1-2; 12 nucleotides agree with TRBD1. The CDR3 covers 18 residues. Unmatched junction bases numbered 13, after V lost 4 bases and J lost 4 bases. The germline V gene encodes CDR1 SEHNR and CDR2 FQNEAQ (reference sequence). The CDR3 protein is CASSSTLVPGQGAYGYTF. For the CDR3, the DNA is TGTGCCAGCAGCTCGACTCTAGTCCCGGGACAGGGGGCCTATGGCTACACCTTC.

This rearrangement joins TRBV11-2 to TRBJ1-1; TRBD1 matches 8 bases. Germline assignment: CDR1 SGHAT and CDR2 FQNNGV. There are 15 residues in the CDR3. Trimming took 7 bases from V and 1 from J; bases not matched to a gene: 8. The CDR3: CASTSNRGRNTEAFF. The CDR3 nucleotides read TGTGCCAGCACCTCCAACAGGGGGAGGAACACTGAAGCTTTCTTT.

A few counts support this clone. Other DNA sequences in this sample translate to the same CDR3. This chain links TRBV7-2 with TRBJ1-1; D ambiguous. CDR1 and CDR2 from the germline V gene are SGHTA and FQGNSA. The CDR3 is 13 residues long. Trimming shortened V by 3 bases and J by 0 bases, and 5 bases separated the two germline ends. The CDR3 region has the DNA TGTGCCAGCAGCTTTTCAGTGAACACTGAAGCTTTCTTT. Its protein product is CASSFSVNTEAFF.

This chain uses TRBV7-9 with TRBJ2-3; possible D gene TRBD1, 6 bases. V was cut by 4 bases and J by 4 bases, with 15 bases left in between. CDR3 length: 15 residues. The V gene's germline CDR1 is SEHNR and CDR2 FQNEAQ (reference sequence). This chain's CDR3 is CASSSAGTISDTQYF. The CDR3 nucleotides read TGTGCCAGCAGCTCAGCAGGGACAATCTCAGATACGCAGTATTTT.

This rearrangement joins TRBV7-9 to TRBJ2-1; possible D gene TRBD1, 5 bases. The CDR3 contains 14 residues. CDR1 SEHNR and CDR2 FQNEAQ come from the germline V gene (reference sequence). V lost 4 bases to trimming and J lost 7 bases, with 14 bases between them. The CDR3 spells CASSSHFSGNEQFF. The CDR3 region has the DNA TGTGCCAGCAGCTCTCACTTCTCAGGGAATGAGCAGTTCTTC. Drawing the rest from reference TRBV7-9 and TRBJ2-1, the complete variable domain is DTGVSQNPRHKITKRGQNVTFRCDPISEHNRLYWYRQTLGQGPEFLTYFQNEAQLEKSRLLSDRFSAERPKGSFSTLEIQRTEQGDSAMYLCASSSHFSGNEQFFGPGTRLTVL.

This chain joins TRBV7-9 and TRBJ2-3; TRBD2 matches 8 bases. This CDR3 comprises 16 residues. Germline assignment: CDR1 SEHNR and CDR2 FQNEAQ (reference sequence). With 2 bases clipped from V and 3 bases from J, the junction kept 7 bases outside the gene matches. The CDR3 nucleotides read TGTGCCAGCAGCTTACCGAGCGGGAGAGGAACAGATACGCAGTATTTT. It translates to CASSLPSGRGTDTQYF.

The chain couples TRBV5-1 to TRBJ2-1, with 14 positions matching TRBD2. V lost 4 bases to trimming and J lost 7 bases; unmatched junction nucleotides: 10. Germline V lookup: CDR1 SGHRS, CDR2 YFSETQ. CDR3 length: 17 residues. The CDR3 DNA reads TGCGCCAGCAGCGAGCCGGGACTAGCGGGAGTGGAAAATGAGCAGTTCTTC. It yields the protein CASSEPGLAGVENEQFF.